Below, one T cell receptor beta chain is given with its context. The V segment lost 7 bases and the J segment 7 bases; nucleotides outside the gene matches: 1. The germline gives CDR1 MGHDK, CDR2 SYGVNS. This CDR3 region has 13 residues. These data originate in a study of blood T cell repertoires in COVID-19. On the study more broadly: Sites in the United States, Italy and Spain provided acute and convalescent COVID-19 samples. PBMCs, B-cell-depleted T cells, or T cells were the source of the cDNA or gDNA that made up the material.

Per the study methods: Nucleated cell number was recorded as an estimate derived from reference gene primer amplification. TCRdb's table, derived via immunoSEQ multiplex PCR, lists solely in-frame clones and lacks some. The D gene and trimming were derived from the DNA, and the V and J assignments and clone size from that table. The sample records 75,000 to 100,000 clones, approximately 91% being singletons. Specimen: peripheral blood. The receptor comes from a man aged 65 to 79 with acute or convalescent COVID-19. This sequence joins TRBV25-1 and TRBJ1-6, with 10 bases that match TRBD1. The CDR3 DNA follows: TGTGCCAGCACGGGACAGGGGAATTCACCCCTCCACTTT. Its protein is CASTGQGNSPLHF. The full variable domain, with the rest looked up from reference TRBV25-1 and TRBJ1-6, is EADIYQTPRYLVIGTGKKITLECSQTMGHDKMYWYQQDPGMELHLIHYSYGVNSTEKGDLSSESTVSRIRTEHFPLTLESARPSHTSQYLCASTGQGNSPLHFGNGTRLTVT.